Below are 2 T cell receptor beta chains sequenced from a single sample in a study of blood T cell repertoires in COVID-19. Data came from immunoSEQ multiplex PCR; TCRdb stores just in-frame clones and leaves some out. This sample has 84,000 or so clones, with 80% found just once. The sequenced sample was peripheral blood. The source of these receptors is a woman aged 40 to 55 with active or convalescent COVID-19.

In this sample, this clone turned up a few times. The chain employs TRBV4-1 and TRBJ1-2; D is uncertain. Trimming took off 3 bases at V and 0 bases at J, with 11 bases between the two ends. The CDR3 runs to 15 residues. Germline values: CDR1 MGHRA, CDR2 YSYEKL. In DNA form, the CDR3 reads TGCGCCAGCAGCCACTGGGCAGGCGCTAACTATGGCTACACCTTC. This encodes CASSHWAGANYGYTF.

The chain uses TRBV27 and TRBJ1-4, with D unresolved. The CDR3 runs to 14 residues. CDR1 is MNHEY and CDR2 is SMNVEV in the germline V gene (reference sequence). Between the trimmed V and J ends, which lost 1 base and 4 bases, there was a span of 7 bases. The CDR3 loop reads CASSLFAVNEKLFF. The CDR3 nucleotides read TGTGCCAGCAGTTTATTCGCGGTTAATGAAAAACTGTTTTTT.